These 9 T cell receptor beta chains originate from one sample sequenced in a study of T-cell reconstitution after alpha-beta-depleted transplantation in children. A library of TCRbeta sequences, prepared with unique molecular identifiers, was generated. TCRdb processed the PCR reads anew with MiXCR; each CDR3 protein has one entry. The top ten hold about 2.9% of the sample, which has around 200,000 distinct CDR3 sequences, 6% to 7% seen once. Here the sequenced sample was PBMCs from the stem cell graft donor, taken from the stem cell graft. The receptors were gathered from a human donor who donated a stem cell graft to a child with Wiskott-Aldrich syndrome.

The table lists this clonotype with many counts. The rearrangement links TRBV29-1 to TRBJ1-5; D is unresolved. The germline V gene encodes CDR1 SQVTM and CDR2 ANQGSEA. Trimming pared 6 bases from V and 5 bases from J, leaving 11 bases between. This CDR3 has 12 residues. CDR3 sequence (DNA): TGCAGCGTCGCGGGCAGAGATCAGCCCCAGCATTTT. Amino acid sequence: CSVAGRDQPQHF.

V and J are TRBV4-1 and TRBJ2-7, with 8 bases aligning to TRBD1. Germline V CDR1 and CDR2: MGHRA, YSYEKL. The CDR3 extends over 16 amino acids. Trimming at V came to 5 bases and at J to 0 bases, leaving 9 bases not matched to a gene. CDR3 region: CASSSLLGQGSYEQYF. DNA of the CDR3: TGCGCCAGCAGCTCCCTCCTCGGACAGGGCTCCTACGAGCAGTACTTC.

Many counts were recorded for this clonotype. The chain is built from TRBV15 and TRBJ2-5, with D hard to call. The CDR3 loop spans 13 amino acids. Per the germline V gene, CDR1 is LNHNV and CDR2 is YYDKDF (reference sequence). V lost 0 bases and J 4 bases, leaving 6 bases between the germline ends. CDR3 sequence: CATSRDKAETQYF. The CDR3, as DNA: TGTGCCACCAGCAGAGATAAGGCAGAGACCCAGTACTTC.

This clonotype was counted ten times or more. The CDR3 bases are TGCGCCAGCAGCTTGGGAGCGGACCTCTCCTACGAGCAGTACTTC. Translated: CASSLGADLSYEQYF. The V gene is TRBV5-1, the J gene TRBJ2-7; D possibly corresponds to TRBD2 (5 bases). This CDR3 contains 15 residues. Germline CDR1 and CDR2: SGHRS and YFSETQ. V lost 0 bases, J lost 0 bases, and 10 bases lay in between.

This clonotype occurred a few times. V and J are TRBV3-1 and TRBJ1-1; no clear D. This CDR3 has 15 amino acids. Trimming left V 2 bases short and J 1 base short, with 11 bases between. CDR1 is LGHDT and CDR2 is YNNKEL in the germline V gene (reference sequence). The CDR3 sequence: CASSQRHTGNTEAFF. As DNA, the CDR3 is TGTGCCAGCAGCCAAAGACATACGGGGAACACTGAAGCTTTCTTT.

This clonotype was picked up a small number of times. This chain connects TRBV5-1 to TRBJ2-3; the match to TRBD2 covers 9 bases. Germline-derived CDR1 and CDR2 are SGHRS and YFSETQ. This CDR3 is built from 20 residues. J lost 1 base, V lost 4 bases, and 19 bases had no gene match. CDR3 residues: CASSAKTLAGRRTGTDTQYF. CDR3 DNA: TGCGCCAGCAGCGCAAAAACCCTAGCGGGAAGACGAACGGGCACAGATACGCAGTATTTT. Full variable domain (outside the CDR3, taken from reference TRBV5-1 and TRBJ2-3): KAGVTQTPRYLIKTRGQQVTLSCSPISGHRSVSWYQQTPGQGLQFLFEYFSETQRNKGNFPGRFSGRQFSNSRSEMNVSTLELGDSALYLCASSAKTLAGRRTGTDTQYFGPGTRLTVL.

In its sample, this clonotype was seen many times. The genes are TRBV5-6 and TRBJ2-2, with D unclear. V was clipped by 4 bases and J by 4 bases, with 11 bases between them. Germline V CDR1 and CDR2: SGHDT, YYEEEE. The CDR3 consists of 14 residues. The CDR3, as DNA: TGTGCCAGCAGCCGGCCTTCGCTCACCGGGGAGCTGTTTTTT. Translated: CASSRPSLTGELFF. Supplemented by reference TRBV5-6 and TRBJ2-2, the full variable domain reads DAGVTQSPTHLIKTRGQQVTLRCSPKSGHDTVSWYQQALGQGPQFIFQYYEEEERQRGNFPDRFSGHQFPNYSSELNVNALLLGDSALYLCASSRPSLTGELFFGEGSRLTVL.

This clonotype was observed a few times. V is TRBV29-1 and J is TRBJ2-1; the match to TRBD2 covers 8 bases. With V trimmed by 6 bases and J by 8 bases, 18 bases remained unmatched. CDR1 and CDR2 (germline): SQVTM, ANQGSEA. The CDR3 sequence is 16 residues long. CDR3 in amino acids: CSVWGPSSGPPHEQFF. In DNA form, the CDR3 reads TGCAGCGTATGGGGGCCGTCTAGCGGGCCTCCACATGAGCAGTTCTTC.

This clonotype showed up many times. The chain couples TRBV2 to TRBJ1-4; D might be TRBD1 (5 bases). CDR1 and CDR2 (germline): SNHLY, FYNNEI. The V end was cut by 7 bases, the J end by 0 bases, with 6 bases between. This CDR3 is 13 amino acids long. CDR3 in DNA: TGTGCCAGCACGACAGCAACTAATGAAAAACTGTTTTTT. Protein sequence: CASTTATNEKLFF. Full variable domain (rest looked up from reference TRBV2 and TRBJ1-4): EPEVTQTPSHQVTQMGQEVILRCVPISNHLYFYWYRQILGQKVEFLVSFYNNEISEKSEIFDDQFSVERPDGSNFTLKIRSTKLEDSAMYFCASTTATNEKLFFGSGTQLSVL.